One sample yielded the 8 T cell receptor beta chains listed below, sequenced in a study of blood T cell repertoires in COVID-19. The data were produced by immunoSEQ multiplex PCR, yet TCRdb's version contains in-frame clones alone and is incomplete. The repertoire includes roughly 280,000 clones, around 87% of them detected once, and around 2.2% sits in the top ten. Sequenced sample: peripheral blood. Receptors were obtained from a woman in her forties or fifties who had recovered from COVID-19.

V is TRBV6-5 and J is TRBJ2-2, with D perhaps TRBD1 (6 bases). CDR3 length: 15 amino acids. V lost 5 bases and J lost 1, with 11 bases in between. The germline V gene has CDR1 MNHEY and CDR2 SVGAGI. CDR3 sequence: CASSPHRVNTGELFF. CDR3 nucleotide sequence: TGTGCCAGCAGTCCTCACAGGGTGAACACCGGGGAGCTGTTTTTT.

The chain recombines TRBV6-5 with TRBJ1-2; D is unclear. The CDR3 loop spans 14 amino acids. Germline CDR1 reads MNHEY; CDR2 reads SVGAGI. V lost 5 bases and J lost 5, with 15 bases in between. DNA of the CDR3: TGTGCCAGCAGTCCCGAGGGCCTCCAGTATGGCTACACCTTC. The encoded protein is CASSPEGLQYGYTF.

In DNA, the CDR3 is TGTGCCAGCAGCTCCTCCAGGGGGCGGACTGAAGCTTTCTTT. This sequence encodes CASSSSRGRTEAFF. The chain recombines TRBV7-2 with TRBJ1-1; 8 bases fit TRBD1. The CDR3 consists of 14 residues. V lost 4 bases to trimming and J lost 5 bases; unmatched junction nucleotides: 6. CDR1 and CDR2 from the germline V gene are SGHTA and FQGNSA.

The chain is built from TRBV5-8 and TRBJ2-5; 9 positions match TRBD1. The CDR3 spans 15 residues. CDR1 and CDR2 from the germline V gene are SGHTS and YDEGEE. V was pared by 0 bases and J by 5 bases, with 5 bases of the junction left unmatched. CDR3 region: CASSLGTGVLETQYF. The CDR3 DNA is TGTGCCAGCAGCTTGGGGACAGGGGTATTGGAGACCCAGTACTTC.

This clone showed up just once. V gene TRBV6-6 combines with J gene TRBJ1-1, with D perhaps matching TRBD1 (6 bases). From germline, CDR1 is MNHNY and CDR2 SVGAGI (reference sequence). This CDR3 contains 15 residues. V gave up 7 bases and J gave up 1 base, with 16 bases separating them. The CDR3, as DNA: TGTGCCAGCATTAGTAAGGACAGTCGGAACACTGAAGCTTTCTTT. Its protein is CASISKDSRNTEAFF.

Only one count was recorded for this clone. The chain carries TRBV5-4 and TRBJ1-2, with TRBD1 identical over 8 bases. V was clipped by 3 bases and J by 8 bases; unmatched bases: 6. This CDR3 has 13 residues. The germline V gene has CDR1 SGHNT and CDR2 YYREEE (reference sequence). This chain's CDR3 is CASSWSRGQGYTF. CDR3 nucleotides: TGTGCCAGCAGCTGGAGCAGGGGGCAAGGCTACACCTTC. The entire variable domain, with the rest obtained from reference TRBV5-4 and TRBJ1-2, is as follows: ETGVTQSPTHLIKTRGQQVTLRCSSQSGHNTVSWYQQALGQGPQFIFQYYREEENGRGNFPPRFSGLQFPNYSSELNVNALELDDSALYLCASSWSRGQGYTFGSGTRLTVV.

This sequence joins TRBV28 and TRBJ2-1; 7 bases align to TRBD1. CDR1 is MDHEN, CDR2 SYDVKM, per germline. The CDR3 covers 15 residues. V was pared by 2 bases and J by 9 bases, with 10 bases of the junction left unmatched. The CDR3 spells CASSLQGGRNGEQFF. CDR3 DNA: TGTGCCAGCAGTTTACAAGGGGGCAGGAATGGTGAGCAGTTCTTC.

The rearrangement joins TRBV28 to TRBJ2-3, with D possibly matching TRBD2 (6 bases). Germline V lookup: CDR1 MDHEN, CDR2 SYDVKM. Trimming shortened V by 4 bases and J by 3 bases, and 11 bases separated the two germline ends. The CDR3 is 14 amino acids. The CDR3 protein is CASSSPDYTDTQYF. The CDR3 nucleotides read TGTGCCAGCAGTTCCCCGGACTATACAGATACGCAGTATTTT.